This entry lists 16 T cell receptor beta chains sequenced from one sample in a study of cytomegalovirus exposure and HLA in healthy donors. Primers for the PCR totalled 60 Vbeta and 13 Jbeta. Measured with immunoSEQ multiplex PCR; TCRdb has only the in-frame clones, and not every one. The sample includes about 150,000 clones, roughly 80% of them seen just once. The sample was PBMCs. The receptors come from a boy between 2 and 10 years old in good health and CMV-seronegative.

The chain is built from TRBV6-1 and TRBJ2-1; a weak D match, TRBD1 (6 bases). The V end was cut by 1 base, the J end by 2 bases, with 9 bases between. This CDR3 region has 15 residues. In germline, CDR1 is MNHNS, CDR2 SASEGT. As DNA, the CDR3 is TGTGCCAGCAGTGAAGACAGGGTCCCCTACAATGAGCAGTTCTTC. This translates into CASSEDRVPYNEQFF.

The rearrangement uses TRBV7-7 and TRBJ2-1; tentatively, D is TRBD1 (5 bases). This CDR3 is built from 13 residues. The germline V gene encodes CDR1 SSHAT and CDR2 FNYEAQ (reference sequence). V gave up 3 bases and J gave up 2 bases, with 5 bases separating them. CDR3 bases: TGTGCCAGCAGCTTGGACACCTACAATGAGCAGTTCTTC. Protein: CASSLDTYNEQFF. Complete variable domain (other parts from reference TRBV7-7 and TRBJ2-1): GAGVSQSPRYKVTKRGQDVTLRCDPISSHATLYWYQQALGQGPEFLTYFNYEAQPDKSGLPSDRFSAERPEGSISTLTIQRTEQRDSAMYRCASSLDTYNEQFFGPGTRLTVL.

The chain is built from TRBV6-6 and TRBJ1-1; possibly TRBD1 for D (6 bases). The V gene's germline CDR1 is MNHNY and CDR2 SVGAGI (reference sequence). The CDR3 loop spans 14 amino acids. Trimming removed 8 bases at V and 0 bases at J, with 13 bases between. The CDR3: CASGQFGMNTEAFF. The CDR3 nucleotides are TGTGCCAGCGGACAGTTTGGTATGAACACTGAAGCTTTCTTT.

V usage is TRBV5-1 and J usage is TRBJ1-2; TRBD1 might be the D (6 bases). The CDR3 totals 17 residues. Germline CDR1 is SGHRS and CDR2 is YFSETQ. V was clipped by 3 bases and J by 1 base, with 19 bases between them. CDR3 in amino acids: CASSSDPTGLLNYGYTF. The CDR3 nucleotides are TGCGCCAGCAGCTCGGACCCGACAGGACTCCTTAACTATGGCTACACCTTC.

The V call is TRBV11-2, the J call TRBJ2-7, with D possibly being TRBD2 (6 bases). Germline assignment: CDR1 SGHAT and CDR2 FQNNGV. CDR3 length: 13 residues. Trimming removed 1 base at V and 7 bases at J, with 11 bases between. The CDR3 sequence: CASSLVAGREQYF. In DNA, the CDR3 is TGTGCCAGCAGCTTAGTTGCAGGGAGGGAGCAGTACTTC.

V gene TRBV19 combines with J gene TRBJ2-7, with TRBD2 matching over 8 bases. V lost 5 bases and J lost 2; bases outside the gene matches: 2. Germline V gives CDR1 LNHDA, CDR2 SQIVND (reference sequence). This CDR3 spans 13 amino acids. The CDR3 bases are TGTGCCAGTAGTTCAGCGGGAGCCTACGAGCAGTACTTC. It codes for CASSSAGAYEQYF. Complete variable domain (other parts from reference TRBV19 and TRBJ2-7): DGGITQSPKYLFRKEGQNVTLSCEQNLNHDAMYWYRQDPGQGLRLIYYSQIVNDFQKGDIAEGYSVSREKKESFPLTVTSAQKNPTAFYLCASSSAGAYEQYFGPGTRLTVT.

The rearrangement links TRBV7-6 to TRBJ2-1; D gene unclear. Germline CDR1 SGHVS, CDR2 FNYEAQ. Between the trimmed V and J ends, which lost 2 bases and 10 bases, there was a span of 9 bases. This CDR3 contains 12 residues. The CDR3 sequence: CASSLLGDEQFF. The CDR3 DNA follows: TGTGCCAGCAGCTTACTAGGTGACGAGCAGTTCTTC.

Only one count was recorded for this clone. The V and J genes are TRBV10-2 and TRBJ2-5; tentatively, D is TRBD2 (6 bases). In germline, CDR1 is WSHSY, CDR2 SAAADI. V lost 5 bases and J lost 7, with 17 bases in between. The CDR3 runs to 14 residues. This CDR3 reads CASSRERIGGTQYF. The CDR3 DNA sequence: TGCGCCAGCAGTCGGGAGCGTATAGGAGGGACCCAGTACTTC.

CDR3 loop: CASSLGDTSFLNTGELFF. CDR3 DNA: TGCGCCAGCAGCTTGGGGGACACCTCCTTCCTGAACACCGGGGAGCTGTTTTTT. This chain links TRBV5-1 with TRBJ2-2; a weak D match, TRBD1 (6 bases). The CDR3 spans 18 residues. V was clipped by 0 bases and J by 1 base, with 16 bases between them. Germline V gene sequence: CDR1 SGHRS, CDR2 YFSETQ.

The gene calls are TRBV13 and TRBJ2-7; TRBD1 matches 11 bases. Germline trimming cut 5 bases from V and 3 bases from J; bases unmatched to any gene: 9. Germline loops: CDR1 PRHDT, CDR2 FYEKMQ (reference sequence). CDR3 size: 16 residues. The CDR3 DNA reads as TGTGCCAGCAGCGGCGGACAGGGGGCGGATGGCTACGAGCAGTACTTC. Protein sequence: CASSGGQGADGYEQYF.

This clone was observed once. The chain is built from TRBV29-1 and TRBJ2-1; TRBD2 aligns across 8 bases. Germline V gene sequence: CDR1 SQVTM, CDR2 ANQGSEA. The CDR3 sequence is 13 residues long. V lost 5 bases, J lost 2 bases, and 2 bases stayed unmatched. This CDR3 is CSVSGSTYNEQFF. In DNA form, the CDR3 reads TGCAGCGTTAGCGGGAGCACCTACAATGAGCAGTTCTTC.

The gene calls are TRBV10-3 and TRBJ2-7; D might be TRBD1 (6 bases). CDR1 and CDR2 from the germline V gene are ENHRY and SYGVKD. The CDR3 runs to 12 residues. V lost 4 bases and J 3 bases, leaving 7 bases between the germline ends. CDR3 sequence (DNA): TGTGCCATCAGTGCCAGGGGCTACGAGCAGTACTTC. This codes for CAISARGYEQYF.

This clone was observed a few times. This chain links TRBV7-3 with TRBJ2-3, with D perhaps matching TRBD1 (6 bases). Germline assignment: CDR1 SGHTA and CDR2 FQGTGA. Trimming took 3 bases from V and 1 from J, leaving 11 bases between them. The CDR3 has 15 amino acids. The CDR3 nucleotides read TGTGCCAGCAGCTTCGGGTGGACAGGCACAGATACGCAGTATTTT. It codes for CASSFGWTGTDTQYF.

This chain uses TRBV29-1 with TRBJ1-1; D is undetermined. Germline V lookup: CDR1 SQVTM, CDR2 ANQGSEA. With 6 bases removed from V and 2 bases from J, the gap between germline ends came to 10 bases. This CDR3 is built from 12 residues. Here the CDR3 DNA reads TGCAGCGTAGAGACAAGCAACACTGAAGCTTTCTTT. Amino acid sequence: CSVETSNTEAFF.

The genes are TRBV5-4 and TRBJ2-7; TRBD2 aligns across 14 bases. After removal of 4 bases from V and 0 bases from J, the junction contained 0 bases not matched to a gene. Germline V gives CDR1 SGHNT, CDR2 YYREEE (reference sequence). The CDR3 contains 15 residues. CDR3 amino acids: CASSGTSGSSYEQYF. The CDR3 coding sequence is TGTGCCAGCAGCGGGACTAGCGGGAGCTCCTACGAGCAGTACTTC.

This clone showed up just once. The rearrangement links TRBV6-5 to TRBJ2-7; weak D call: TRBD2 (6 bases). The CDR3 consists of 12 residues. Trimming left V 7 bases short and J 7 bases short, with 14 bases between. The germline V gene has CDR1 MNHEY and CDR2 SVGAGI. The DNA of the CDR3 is TGTGCCAGCATGTCTAGCGTTAGTGAGCAGTACTTC. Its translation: CASMSSVSEQYF.